This T cell receptor (beta chain) emerged from a study of blood T cells in healthy people across ages (dated by TCRdb to 2014 to 2015). Looking at the study overall: Template switching captured roughly one uniquely barcoded TCR beta cDNA molecule per two T cells in model experiments. Using deep sequencing normalized with unique cDNA molecular identifiers, the study measured how TCR beta repertoire diversity changes with age. Donors were grouped into four age groups: young (average approximately 16 years), middle-aged (39), aged (about 60) and long-lived (just over 80). To avoid experimental bias, donors of different ages were spread randomly across the sequencing lanes. Using the same blood draw, the study looked at two additional independent replicas of 1 million unique cDNA reads for two donors, one aged 18 to 30 and the other aged 80 or older. What the research found in general, with its limitations: As age increased, observed TCR beta diversity per million T cells dropped in a roughly linear way, and a significant reduction was already evident by age about 36. Bulk unsorted PBMC profiling prevented conclusive comparison of naive and antigen-experienced compartments. The percentage of naive T cells measured by flow cytometry correlated strongly with observed TCR beta diversity. Compared with the aged group, more naive CD4+ T cells, fewer expanded clones and increased TCR diversity were shown by the long-lived group, suggesting age selection. Estimates of total diversity from one million sequenced T cells were regarded as lower bounds and underestimates. Because the CMV infection status of the donors was unknown, age-related changes in expanded clonotypes may potentially have been confounded.

From a lookup of the germline V gene, CDR1 and CDR2 are MGHRA and YSYEKL. V is shortened by 0 bases, J by 7 bases, and the region joining them spans 22 bases. The CDR3 covers 18 residues, taking in both the cysteine and the phenylalanine. The read is trimmed to its CDR3 DNA, 54 bases read in frame from base 1. The library was built by means of 5' RACE. Instrument on record: Illumina HiSeq 2500. A second roughly 6 to 12 cycle PCR used a sample-barcoded 5' primer and a J-beta primer mix. A template-switch 5' adaptor carrying 12 random nucleotides introduced a unique molecular identifier onto each TCR beta cDNA molecule. At least 2.5 million CDR3-containing paired-end reads were obtained from each sample. The Mint cDNA synthesis kit, primed by a TRBC-specific oligonucleotide, was used to synthesize first-strand cDNA from all RNA. Following uracil-DNA glycosylase treatment, a first 18-cycle PCR with universal primers M1SS and BC2_uni_R was performed on all cDNA. For the original study's pipeline: Each sample was normalized by randomly selecting 1 million high-quality reads, each carrying a distinct molecular identifier. Reads with shared molecular identifiers were discarded instead of being binned into consensus sequences. MiTCR, set to a Q25 quality threshold and the strictest error-elimination algorithm, was used for CDR3 identification, clonotype clustering and error correction. A nonparametric unseen species model using Euler transformation provided a lower-bound estimate of total TCR beta diversity. Starting from the raw public reads, TCRdb applied fastp trimming at Q25, assembled clones with MiXCR and retained in-frame beta chains. Entries that share a CDR3 protein sequence are merged under the most common genes and DNA. The V and J calls were determined by TCRdb, not by the authors. The sample yields more than 700,000 distinct CDR3 sequences; 40% to 65% were counted once. Roughly two fifths of the sample lies in the top ten.

The donors were roughly 39 Caucasian individuals from Russia, aged 6 to 90 years, who were systemically healthy. Ten milliliters of peripheral blood were drawn from each donor into EDTA-treated Vacutainer tubes. Ficoll-Paque density-gradient centrifugation was used to isolate PBMCs, with at least 6 million per sample. Total RNA was extracted from PBMCs with Trizol reagent, with at least 6 micrograms obtained per sample. Naive CD45RAhigh/CD27high T cell percentages were measured by flow cytometry on a PBMC aliquot from every donor. This clonotype was picked up a small number of times. It lacks a known antigen. Base quality data are lacking; no much larger clone is found one base away.

The clonotype comes from an elderly man in good health. Recombination connected TRBV4-1 to TRBJ2-1; confidence is insufficient to name the D gene. The sequenced material came from blood. The CDR3 amino acid sequence is: CASSQDRSAAGIGNEQFF. The nucleotides read TGCGCCAGCAGCCAAGATCGATCGGCGGCAGGCATAGGTAATGAGCAGTTCTTC.